The sequence of this TCR beta chain was determined in a study of cytomegalovirus exposure and HLA in healthy donors. The PCR used 60 Vbeta and 13 Jbeta primers. Assay: immunoSEQ multiplex PCR; the TCRdb copy retains only in-frame clones and omits some. The sample includes about 36,000 clones, approximately 70% of them seen just once. CDR1 is MNHNS, CDR2 SASEGT, per germline. This CDR3 comprises 15 residues. J gave up 2 bases and V 10 bases, and 12 bases lay outside the gene matches. The sequenced material came from PBMCs. This receptor was identified in a man aged 25 to 45 in good health and CMV-seronegative. The V and J genes are TRBV6-1 and TRBJ2-5; 8 positions agree with TRBD2. CDR3 amino acids: CAMRLSGTLQETQYF. CDR3 nucleotide sequence: TGTGCCATGCGGCTTAGCGGGACTCTTCAAGAGACCCAGTACTTC.